This T cell receptor beta chain was recorded in a study of T cell responses to AZD1222 COVID-19 vaccine. CDR1 is MDHEN and CDR2 is SYDVKM in the germline V gene. V was trimmed by 8 bases and J by 6 bases, leaving 17 bases between them. The CDR3 runs 13 residues. Sequenced by immunoSEQ multiplex PCR; TCRdb stores in-frame clones only, minus some. This sample has some 110,000 clones, with over 75% found just once. The chain combines TRBV28 with TRBJ2-7; D might be TRBD2 (5 bases). The origin of this receptor is an adult in good health. The starting material was peripheral blood, obtained on day 0 of AZD1222 vaccination. CDR3 sequence reads: CASSPGGWSEQYF. The CDR3 region has the DNA TGTGCCAGCTCTCCCGGAGGATGGAGCGAGCAGTACTTC.